This passage covers 31 T cell receptor beta chains from one sample sequenced in a study of breast tumors, draining lymph nodes, adjacent tissues. Each CDR3 protein gets one entry after TCRdb re-called the multiplex PCR reads with MiXCR. The sample contains about 270,000 distinct CDR3 sequences, more than 30% of which appear only once. Breast cancer patients provided tissue from their axillary draining lymph nodes. The sequenced sample was axillary lymph node tissue. These receptors were obtained from a female donor with breast cancer. Some clones in this sample may be carry-over from other donors' samples.

This clonotype has ten or more counts. The gene calls are TRBV2 and TRBJ2-3; 11 bases align to TRBD2. The CDR3 contains 17 residues. The J segment lost 2 bases and the V segment lost 1 base, leaving 5 bases of the junction unmatched. The V gene's germline CDR1 is SNHLY and CDR2 FYNNEI. CDR3 sequence reads: CASSEVGTSGNTDTQYF. CDR3 coding DNA: TGTGCCAGCAGTGAAGTTGGGACTAGCGGAAACACAGATACGCAGTATTTT.

In this sample, this clonotype turned up many times. The chain joins TRBV20-1 to TRBJ2-1, with D unresolved. V shed 0 bases and J shed 10 bases, with 19 bases lying between them. Per germline, CDR1 DFQATT and CDR2 SNEGSKA (reference sequence). This CDR3 has 15 amino acids. The CDR3 DNA reads TGCAGTGCTAGAGATTTGGCTAGACCAGAGATGGAGCAGTTCTTC. The encoded protein is CSARDLARPEMEQFF.

This clonotype came up a few times. The V gene is TRBV28, the J gene TRBJ2-7, with TRBD2 matching 8 bases. This CDR3 is built from 16 residues. V shed 4 bases, J shed 4 bases, and the junction held 12 bases outside the gene matches. Per germline, CDR1 MDHEN and CDR2 SYDVKM. The CDR3 loop reads CASSWSRLAPTYEQYF. In DNA, the CDR3 is TGTGCCAGCAGTTGGAGTAGACTAGCGCCCACGTACGAGCAGTACTTC.

This clonotype was observed many times. CDR3 coding DNA: TGTGCCACCAGCAGTTCCACCGGGGAGCTGTTTTTT. Its translation: CATSSSTGELFF. The chain joins TRBV15 to TRBJ2-2; no clear D gene. The CDR3 length is 12 residues. CDR1 is LNHNV, CDR2 YYDKDF, per germline (reference sequence). V was clipped by 3 bases and J by 4 bases, with 3 bases between them.

This clonotype was counted many times. The chain employs TRBV7-3 and TRBJ2-3; 11 bases fit TRBD2. Trimming took 4 bases from V and 3 from J; bases not matched to a gene: 3. Germline loops: CDR1 SGHTA, CDR2 FQGTGA. The CDR3 extends over 15 amino acids. CDR3 residues: CASSWTSGSTDTQYF. CDR3 coding DNA: TGTGCCAGCAGCTGGACTAGCGGGTCGACAGATACGCAGTATTTT.

The chain has TRBV6-5 and TRBJ2-1, with 11 bases matching TRBD2. This CDR3 is built from 17 residues. With 6 bases clipped from V and 2 bases from J, the junction kept 9 bases outside the gene matches. The V gene's germline CDR1 is MNHEY and CDR2 SVGAGI. CDR3 sequence (DNA): TGTGCCAGCAGGCCCGGGACTAGCGGTCGCACCTACAATGAGCAGTTCTTC. It yields the protein CASRPGTSGRTYNEQFF.

This clonotype was counted ten times or more. The gene calls are TRBV4-1 and TRBJ2-1, with a possible D match to TRBD2 (6 bases). The V end was cut by 0 bases, the J end by 8 bases, with 14 bases between. Germline V gene lookup returns CDR1 MGHRA and CDR2 YSYEKL. The CDR3 is 15 amino acids. The CDR3: CASSQDRGTYYEQFF. The CDR3 DNA sequence: TGCGCCAGCAGCCAAGATCGGGGGACTTACTATGAGCAGTTCTTC.

This clonotype was recorded many times. V gene TRBV10-3 combines with J gene TRBJ2-7; TRBD1 matches 9 bases. The V gene end was trimmed by 5 bases and the J gene end by 0 bases; junction bases not matched to a gene: 8. Germline CDR1 is ENHRY and CDR2 is SYGVKD. The length of the CDR3 is 16 residues. CDR3 loop: CAISTGTGSGSYEQYF. The CDR3, as DNA: TGTGCCATCAGTACCGGGACAGGGTCCGGCTCCTACGAGCAGTACTTC.

As to this clonotype: In this CDR3 the conserved last residue, phenylalanine or tryptophan, is missing, so a read error is likely. The chain carries TRBV6-6 and TRBJ2-1; 8 bases agree with TRBD2. Germline CDR1 and CDR2: MNHNY and SVGAGI (reference sequence). The CDR3 covers 15 residues. With 7 bases clipped from V and 4 bases from J, the junction kept 9 bases outside the gene matches. CDR3 loop: CASNRRSGSYNEQFL. The CDR3 coding sequence is TGTGCCAGCAATCGCCGGAGCGGGAGTTACAATGAGCAGTTCCTC.

Many counts were recorded for this clonotype. J is TRBJ2-5 and V is TRBV29-1, with 13 bases identical to TRBD2. V gave up 7 bases and J gave up 5 bases; unmatched junction bases: 7. The CDR3 sequence is 14 residues long. CDR1 is SQVTM, CDR2 ANQGSEA, per germline. CDR3 loop: CSAPGLAGAETQYF. The CDR3 DNA reads TGCAGCGCCCCCGGACTAGCGGGAGCTGAGACCCAGTACTTC.

The table lists this clonotype with many counts. The chain uses TRBV12-3 or TRBV12-4 and TRBJ2-7; D possibly uses TRBD1 or TRBD2 (6 bases each). This CDR3 has 13 amino acids. Trimming left V 5 bases short and J 4 bases short, with 12 bases between. The CDR3 nucleotides are TGTGCCAGCAGTCCTGAGGGGGGATACGAGCAGTACTTC. Translated, it gives CASSPEGGYEQYF.

This clonotype appeared a single time. Without the conserved terminal phenylalanine or tryptophan, this CDR3 likely stems from a read error. The chain links TRBV3-1 to TRBJ2-7; D gene ambiguous. CDR3 length: 11 residues. Germline values: CDR1 LGHDT, CDR2 YNNKEL (reference sequence). Trimming took off 3 bases at V and 6 bases at J, with 6 bases between the two ends. CDR3 nucleotide sequence: TGTGCCAGCAGCCATCGAGGCGAGCAGTACTTG. This translates into CASSHRGEQYL.

This clonotype was recorded many times. V and J are TRBV20-1 and TRBJ2-5, with TRBD2 matching over 10 bases. Germline CDR1 is DFQATT and CDR2 is SNEGSKA (reference sequence). The CDR3 runs 15 residues. Trimming cost V 1 base and J 5 bases; bases outside gene matches: 7. This CDR3 reads CSARALAGLSETQYF. DNA of the CDR3: TGCAGTGCTAGAGCACTAGCGGGATTGAGTGAGACCCAGTACTTC.

This clonotype was detected ten times or more. The J gene is TRBJ2-7, the V gene TRBV4-1; 7 nucleotides agree with TRBD1. Germline trimming cut 4 bases from V and 3 bases from J; bases unmatched to any gene: 6. Looked up from germline, CDR1 is MGHRA and CDR2 is YSYEKL. This CDR3 contains 14 residues. CDR3 residues: CASSPTGADYEQYF. Written as DNA, the CDR3 is TGCGCCAGCAGCCCAACAGGGGCGGACTACGAGCAGTACTTC.

At least ten counts were recorded for this clonotype. The chain recombines TRBV19 with TRBJ2-7, with TRBD1 matching 9 bases. The V gene end was trimmed by 4 bases and the J gene end by 3 bases; junction bases not matched to a gene: 7. The CDR3 runs 15 residues. Germline V gives CDR1 LNHDA, CDR2 SQIVND (reference sequence). The CDR3: CASSNNRGRGYEQYF. Here the CDR3 DNA reads TGTGCCAGTAGTAACAACAGGGGGCGCGGCTACGAGCAGTACTTC. Filled out from reference TRBV19 and TRBJ2-7, the complete variable domain reads DGGITQSPKYLFRKEGQNVTLSCEQNLNHDAMYWYRQDPGQGLRLIYYSQIVNDFQKGDIAEGYSVSREKKESFPLTVTSAQKNPTAFYLCASSNNRGRGYEQYFGPGTRLTVT.

This clonotype showed up many times. The rearrangement joins TRBV9 to TRBJ2-5, with TRBD2 as a possible D gene (5 bases). Trimming left V 0 bases short and J 5 bases short, with 11 bases between. The CDR3 contains 14 residues. Germline V gene lookup returns CDR1 SGDLS and CDR2 YYNGEE. CDR3 residues: CASSVGLALETQYF. The CDR3 DNA sequence: TGTGCCAGCAGCGTAGGGCTAGCCCTGGAGACCCAGTACTTC.

About this clonotype itself: A much larger clonotype is one base distant, so this may be a read error. The V and J genes are TRBV25-1 and TRBJ1-6; D is perhaps TRBD1 (6 bases). The germline CDR1 and CDR2 sequences are MGHDK and SYGVNS. The CDR3 spans 16 residues. The CDR3 nucleotides are TGTGCCCGCAGCCAAGGGGGTTTGACCTATAATTCACCCCTCCACTTT. It encodes CARSQGGLTYNSPLHF.

This clonotype was counted between two and nine times. This chain connects TRBV7-6 to TRBJ1-1, with 8 bases fitting TRBD1. V lost 1 base, J lost 0 bases, and 10 bases stayed unmatched. The CDR3 sequence is 18 residues long. Germline loops: CDR1 SGHVS, CDR2 FNYEAQ. Here the CDR3 DNA reads TGTGCCAGCAGCTTAGTACGTACAGGGGGGGTGGTGAACACTGAAGCTTTCTTT. Protein: CASSLVRTGGVVNTEAFF.

This clonotype was detected ten times or more. CDR3 sequence (DNA): TGTGCCAGCAGCGGCATGACAGGGAGCACAGATACGCAGTATTTT. Translating gives CASSGMTGSTDTQYF. V usage is TRBV5-8 and J usage is TRBJ2-3; 7 bases are a match to TRBD1. V was pared by 4 bases and J by 0 bases, with 5 bases of the junction left unmatched. The CDR3 has 15 residues. Germline V gene lookup returns CDR1 SGHTS and CDR2 YDEGEE.

This clonotype has at least ten counts. The CDR3 DNA sequence: TGCAGCGTTGGAGCGAAGAACACCGGGGAGCTGTTTTTT. Amino acid sequence: CSVGAKNTGELFF. The chain couples TRBV29-1 to TRBJ2-2; no firm D call. Germline lookup yields CDR1 SQVTM and CDR2 ANQGSEA. V dropped 4 bases and J dropped 1 base, with 7 bases sitting between them. The length of the CDR3 is 13 residues.

This clonotype was observed many times. CDR3 nucleotides: TGCAGTGCTATCACACTGGACGGGCGATATGAGCAGTACTTC. Residues: CSAITLDGRYEQYF. The chain carries TRBV20-1 and TRBJ2-7, with D uncertain. Germline CDR1 is DFQATT and CDR2 is SNEGSKA (reference sequence). Trimming removed 4 bases at V and 7 bases at J, with 20 bases between. The CDR3 runs 14 residues.

This clonotype was seen many times. The chain carries TRBV10-3 and TRBJ1-5; D unclear. Between the trimmed V and J ends, which lost 0 bases and 4 bases, there was a span of 4 bases. The germline CDR1 and CDR2 sequences are ENHRY and SYGVKD. The CDR3 has 13 residues. CDR3 amino acids: CAISESGNQPQHF. In nucleotides, the CDR3 is TGTGCCATCAGTGAGTCAGGGAATCAGCCCCAGCATTTT.

This clonotype was counted only a few times. The chain has TRBV19 and TRBJ1-1; 8 positions match TRBD1. The junction had 4 bases not matched to a gene; V was cut back by 2 bases and J by 5 bases. This CDR3 has 14 amino acids. CDR1 and CDR2 (germline): LNHDA, SQIVND (reference sequence). CDR3 nucleotides: TGTGCCAGTAGTATACCCACAGGGGGAACTGAAGCTTTCTTT. This sequence encodes CASSIPTGGTEAFF.

This chain uses TRBV19 with TRBJ2-5; no clear D gene. Trimming removed 5 bases from V and 6 bases from J, with 19 bases in between. The CDR3 runs to 15 residues. CDR1 and CDR2 from the germline V gene are LNHDA and SQIVND (reference sequence). CDR3 residues: CASSVTGGGQKTQYF. The CDR3 DNA is TGTGCCAGTAGTGTCACGGGTGGTGGGCAAAAGACCCAGTACTTC.

The chain is built from TRBV28 and TRBJ1-2, with D tentatively TRBD1 (5 bases). Germline V lookup: CDR1 MDHEN, CDR2 SYDVKM. Trimming removed 6 bases at V and 3 bases at J, with 17 bases between. The CDR3 is 15 residues long. The DNA of the CDR3 is TGTGCCAGCAGCCCCTCGGGGGGGAGTGACTATGGCTACACCTTC. Protein: CASSPSGGSDYGYTF.

There are a few counts of this clonotype. A much larger clone lies one base from this, so it may be a read error. This chain connects TRBV20-1 to TRBJ2-7, with D possibly being TRBD2 (6 bases). The CDR3 loop spans 13 amino acids. Germline V CDR1 and CDR2: DFQATT, SNEGSKA (reference sequence). In DNA form, the CDR3 reads TGCAGTGCTCGGGAGATCCCCCTCTACGCGCAGTACTTC. Translating it yields CSAREIPLYAQYF.

This clonotype has a count of ten or more. V is TRBV10-3 and J is TRBJ1-2; D is uncertain. The V gene lost 0 bases and the J gene lost 8 bases, with 16 bases spanning the gap. The germline gives CDR1 ENHRY, CDR2 SYGVKD. The CDR3 length is 15 residues. The CDR3 DNA is TGTGCCATCAGTGAGTCGGGTCAAGGAGTGGGCGGCTACACCTTC. As protein: CAISESGQGVGGYTF.

This clonotype was detected many times. V is TRBV20-1 and J is TRBJ2-3, with D uncertain. The CDR3 is made up of 12 amino acids. Between the trimmed V and J ends, which lost 4 bases and 2 bases, there was a span of 7 bases. CDR1 is DFQATT and CDR2 is SNEGSKA in the germline V gene (reference sequence). The CDR3 is CSATELTDTQYF. CDR3 DNA sequence: TGCAGTGCTACGGAGCTCACAGATACGCAGTATTTT.

The chain carries TRBV7-9 and TRBJ1-6; D remains unclear. Trimming pared 8 bases from V and 11 bases from J, leaving 13 bases between. The CDR3 runs 12 residues. Germline CDR1 reads SEHNR; CDR2 reads FQNEAQ (reference sequence). This CDR3 is CASGSASPPLHF. The CDR3 DNA is TGTGCCAGCGGCTCGGCTTCTCCACCCCTCCACTTT.

The genes are TRBV6-5 and TRBJ1-2; unclear D gene. This CDR3 spans 14 amino acids. CDR1 and CDR2 from the germline V gene are MNHEY and SVGAGI. V lost 5 bases and J lost 9, with 19 bases in between. Here the CDR3 reads CASSHRSIGSRYTF. The CDR3 bases are TGTGCCAGCAGTCACCGCTCGATCGGTTCTCGCTACACCTTC.

This clonotype has a count of ten or more. The V gene is TRBV12-3 or TRBV12-4, the J gene TRBJ2-1, with 7 bases matching TRBD2. The CDR3 sequence is 16 residues long. J was trimmed by 7 bases and V by 7 bases; bases with no gene match: 16. The CDR3 reads CASTSYGAGEGNEQFF. Here the CDR3 DNA reads TGTGCCAGCACCTCCTACGGGGCGGGAGAAGGAAATGAGCAGTTCTTC.